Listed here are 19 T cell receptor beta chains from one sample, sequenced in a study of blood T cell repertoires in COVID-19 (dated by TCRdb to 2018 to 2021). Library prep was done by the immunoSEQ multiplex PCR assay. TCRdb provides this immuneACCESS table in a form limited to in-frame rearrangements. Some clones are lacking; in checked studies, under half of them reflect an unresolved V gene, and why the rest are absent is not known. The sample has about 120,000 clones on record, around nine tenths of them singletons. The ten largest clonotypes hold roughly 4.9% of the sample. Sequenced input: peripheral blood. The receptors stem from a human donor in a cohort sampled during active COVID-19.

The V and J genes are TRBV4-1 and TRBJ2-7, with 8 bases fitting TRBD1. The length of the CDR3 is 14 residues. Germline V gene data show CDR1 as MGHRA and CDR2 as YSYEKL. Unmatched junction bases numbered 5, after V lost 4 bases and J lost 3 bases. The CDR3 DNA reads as TGCGCCAGCAGCCGCCCCGGGACAGGCTACGAGCAGTACTTC. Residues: CASSRPGTGYEQYF.

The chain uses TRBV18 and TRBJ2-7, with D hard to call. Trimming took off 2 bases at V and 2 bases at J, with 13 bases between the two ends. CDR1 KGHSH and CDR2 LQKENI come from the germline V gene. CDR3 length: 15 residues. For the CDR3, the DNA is TGTGCCAGCTCACCAGGGCGTCTCCCCGCCTACGAGCAGTACTTC. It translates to CASSPGRLPAYEQYF.

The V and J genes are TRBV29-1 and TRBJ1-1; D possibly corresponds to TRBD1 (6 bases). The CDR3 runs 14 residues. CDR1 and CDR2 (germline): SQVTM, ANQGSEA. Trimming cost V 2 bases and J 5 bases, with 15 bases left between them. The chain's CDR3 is CSVERGGVVTEAFF. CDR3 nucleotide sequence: TGCAGCGTTGAAAGGGGGGGGGTGGTGACTGAAGCTTTCTTT.

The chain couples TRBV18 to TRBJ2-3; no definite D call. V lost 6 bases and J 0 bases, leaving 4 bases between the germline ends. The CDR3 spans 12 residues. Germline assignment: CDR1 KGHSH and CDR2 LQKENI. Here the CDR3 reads CASSPSTDTQYF. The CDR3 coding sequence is TGTGCCAGCTCCCCTAGCACAGATACGCAGTATTTT.

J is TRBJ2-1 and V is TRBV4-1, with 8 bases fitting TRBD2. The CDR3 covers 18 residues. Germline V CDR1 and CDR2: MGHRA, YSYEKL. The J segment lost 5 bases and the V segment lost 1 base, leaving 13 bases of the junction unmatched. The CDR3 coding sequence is TGCGCCAGCAGCCAAGTCAGGGAGAGGCTAGCGGGTGACAATGAGCAGTTCTTC. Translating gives CASSQVRERLAGDNEQFF.

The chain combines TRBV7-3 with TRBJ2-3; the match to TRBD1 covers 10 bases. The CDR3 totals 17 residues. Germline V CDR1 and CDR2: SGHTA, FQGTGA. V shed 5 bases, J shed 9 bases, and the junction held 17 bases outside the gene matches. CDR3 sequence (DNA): TGTGCCAGCAGCCAAGAGGGGCGGACAGGGGGTCCCGTCACGCAGTATTTT. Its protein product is CASSQEGRTGGPVTQYF.

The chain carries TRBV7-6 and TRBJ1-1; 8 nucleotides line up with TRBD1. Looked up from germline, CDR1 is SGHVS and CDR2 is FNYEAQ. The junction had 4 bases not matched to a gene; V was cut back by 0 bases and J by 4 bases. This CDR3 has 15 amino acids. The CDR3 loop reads CASSLATGVGTEAFF. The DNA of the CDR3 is TGTGCCAGCAGCTTAGCGACAGGGGTAGGCACTGAAGCTTTCTTT.

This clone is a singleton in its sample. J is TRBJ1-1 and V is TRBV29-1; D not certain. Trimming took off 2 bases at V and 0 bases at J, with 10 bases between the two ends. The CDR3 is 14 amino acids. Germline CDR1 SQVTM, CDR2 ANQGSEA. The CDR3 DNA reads TGCAGCGTTGAATGGGCAGTAATGAACACTGAAGCTTTCTTT. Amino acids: CSVEWAVMNTEAFF.

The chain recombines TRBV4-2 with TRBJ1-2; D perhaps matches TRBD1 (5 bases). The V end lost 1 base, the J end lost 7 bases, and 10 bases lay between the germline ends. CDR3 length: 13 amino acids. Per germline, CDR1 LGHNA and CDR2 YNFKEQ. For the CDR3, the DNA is TGTGCCAGCAGCCAAGCCAGGGAAATTGGCTACACCTTC. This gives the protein CASSQAREIGYTF.

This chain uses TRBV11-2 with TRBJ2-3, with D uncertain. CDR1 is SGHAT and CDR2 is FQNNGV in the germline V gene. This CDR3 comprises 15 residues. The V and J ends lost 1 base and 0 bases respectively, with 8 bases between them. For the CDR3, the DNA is TGTGCCAGCAGCTTAGGTCCCAAAAGCACAGATACGCAGTATTTT. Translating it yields CASSLGPKSTDTQYF.

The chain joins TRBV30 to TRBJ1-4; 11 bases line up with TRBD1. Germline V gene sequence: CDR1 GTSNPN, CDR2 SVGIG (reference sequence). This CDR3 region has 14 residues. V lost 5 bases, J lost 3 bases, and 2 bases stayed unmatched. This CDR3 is CAWGTGGPNEKLFF. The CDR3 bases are TGTGCCTGGGGGACAGGGGGTCCTAATGAAAAACTGTTTTTT.

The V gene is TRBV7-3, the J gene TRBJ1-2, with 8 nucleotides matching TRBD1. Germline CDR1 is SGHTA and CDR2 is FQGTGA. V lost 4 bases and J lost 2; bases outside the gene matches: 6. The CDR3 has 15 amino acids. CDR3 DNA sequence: TGTGCCAGCAGCTCATCCGGGACAGGCAACTATGGCTACACCTTC. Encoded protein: CASSSSGTGNYGYTF.

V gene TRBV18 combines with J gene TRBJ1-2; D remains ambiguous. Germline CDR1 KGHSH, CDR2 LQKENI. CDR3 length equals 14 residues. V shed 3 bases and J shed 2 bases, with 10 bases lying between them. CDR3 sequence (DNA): TGTGCCAGCTCACCGGTGCAGGCCAACTATGGCTACACCTTC. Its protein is CASSPVQANYGYTF.

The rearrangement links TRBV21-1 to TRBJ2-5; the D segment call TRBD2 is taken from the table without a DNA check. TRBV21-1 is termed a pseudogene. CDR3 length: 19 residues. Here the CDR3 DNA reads TGTGCCAGCAGCAAAGTGCCCCTAGCGGGGGGGACTCTGAAAGAGACCCAGTACTTC. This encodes CASSKVPLAGGTLKETQYF.

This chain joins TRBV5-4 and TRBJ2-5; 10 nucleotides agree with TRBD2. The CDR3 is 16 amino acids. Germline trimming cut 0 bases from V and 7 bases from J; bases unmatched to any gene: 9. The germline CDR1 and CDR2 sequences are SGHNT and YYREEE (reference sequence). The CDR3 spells CASSLASGGSLGTQYF. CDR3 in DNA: TGTGCCAGCAGCTTGGCTAGCGGGGGCTCTCTGGGGACCCAGTACTTC.

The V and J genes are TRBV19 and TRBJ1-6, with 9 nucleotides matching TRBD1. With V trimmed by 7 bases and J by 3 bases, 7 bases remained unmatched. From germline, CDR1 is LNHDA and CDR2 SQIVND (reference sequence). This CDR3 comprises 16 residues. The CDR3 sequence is CASTRTGAYYNSPLHF. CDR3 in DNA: TGTGCCAGTACCCGGACAGGGGCTTACTATAATTCACCCCTCCACTTT.

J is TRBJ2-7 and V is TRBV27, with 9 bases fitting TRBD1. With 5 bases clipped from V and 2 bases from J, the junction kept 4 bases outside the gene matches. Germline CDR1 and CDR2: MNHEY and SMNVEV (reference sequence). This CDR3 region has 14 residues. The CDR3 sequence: CASSPGQGPYEQYF. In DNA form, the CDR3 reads TGTGCCAGCAGTCCGGGACAGGGTCCCTACGAGCAGTACTTC.

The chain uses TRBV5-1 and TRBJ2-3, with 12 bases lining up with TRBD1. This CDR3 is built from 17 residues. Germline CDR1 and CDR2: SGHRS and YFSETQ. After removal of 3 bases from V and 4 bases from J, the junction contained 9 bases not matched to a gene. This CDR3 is CASSSTVGTGGADTQYF. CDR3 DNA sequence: TGCGCCAGCAGCTCTACCGTGGGGACAGGGGGCGCAGATACGCAGTATTTT.

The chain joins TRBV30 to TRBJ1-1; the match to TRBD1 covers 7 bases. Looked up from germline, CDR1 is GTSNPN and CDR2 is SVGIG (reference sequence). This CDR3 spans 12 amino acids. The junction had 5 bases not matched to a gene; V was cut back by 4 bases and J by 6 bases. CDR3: CAWTRGGSEAFF. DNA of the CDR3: TGTGCCTGGACGAGAGGGGGCTCTGAAGCTTTCTTT.